This TCR beta chain was retrieved from a study of blood T cells in healthy people across ages. This clonotype turned up a few times. The CDR3 runs to 13 residues. Trimming pared 7 bases from V and 0 bases from J, leaving 7 bases between. Germline CDR1 LNHDA, CDR2 SQIVND (reference sequence). The sample, 7.5 to 10 milliliters of peripheral blood, was drawn from each donor. Primers used in a second PCR of roughly 6 to 12 cycles were a sample-barcoded 5' primer and a J-beta primer mix. Each CDR3 protein gets one entry after TCRdb re-called the 5' RACE reads with MiXCR. The repertoire has about 650,000 distinct CDR3 sequences, approximately 31% of them found once; the top ten carry approximately 15%.

This TCR was recovered from a woman older than 75 in good health. The sample consisted of blood. The genes are TRBV19 and TRBJ1-5; tentative D call: TRBD1 (5 bases). Here the CDR3 reads CASKDSSNQPQHF. The CDR3 DNA follows: TGTGCCAGTAAAGACAGTAGCAATCAGCCCCAGCATTTT.